One and the same sample provided the 18 T cell receptor beta chains below, sequenced in a study of cytomegalovirus exposure and HLA in healthy donors. The repertoire was sequenced with immunoSEQ multiplex PCR; TCRdb's copy has only in-frame clones and lacks some. The sample lists fewer than 250,000 clones; 86% were seen once. The sample consisted of PBMCs. These receptors originate from a woman younger than 35 in good health and CMV-seronegative.

The chain has TRBV10-1 and TRBJ2-7; D remains ambiguous. The CDR3 runs 13 residues. Trimming removed 6 bases from V and 5 bases from J, with 14 bases in between. Germline CDR1 WNHNN, CDR2 SYGVQD (reference sequence). DNA of the CDR3: TGCGCCAGCAGCGAGAGAGTTCCTGACGAGCAGTACTTC. Its translation: CASSERVPDEQYF.

The chain carries TRBV7-9 and TRBJ1-2, with TRBD1 identical over 9 bases. With V trimmed by 5 bases and J by 3 bases, 7 bases remained unmatched. CDR1 SEHNR and CDR2 FQNEAQ come from the germline V gene (reference sequence). CDR3 length: 15 residues. The CDR3 loop reads CASSETGGFDYGYTF. The CDR3 region has the DNA TGTGCCAGCAGCGAAACAGGGGGCTTTGACTATGGCTACACCTTC.

The rearrangement links TRBV10-2 to TRBJ1-2; maybe TRBD1 (5 bases). The length of the CDR3 is 13 residues. CDR1 and CDR2 from the germline V gene are WSHSY and SAAADI. The ends were cut back, 6 bases at V and 5 bases at J, with 13 bases in the middle. The CDR3 protein is CASRDRQGYGYTF. CDR3 nucleotide sequence: TGCGCCAGCAGGGACCGCCAGGGATATGGCTACACCTTC.

This chain links TRBV4-1 with TRBJ2-2; possibly TRBD2 for D (6 bases). Germline CDR1 is MGHRA and CDR2 is YSYEKL. V lost 8 bases and J lost 1, with 14 bases in between. The CDR3 sequence is 15 residues long. The CDR3 region has the DNA TGCGCCAGCTCGCGGGGCCCGGTGAACACCGGGGAGCTGTTTTTT. Its protein is CASSRGPVNTGELFF.

The chain couples TRBV5-1 to TRBJ2-3; 7 positions agree with TRBD2. The CDR3 totals 14 residues. The germline V gene encodes CDR1 SGHRS and CDR2 YFSETQ. Trimming at V came to 4 bases and at J to 6 bases, leaving 8 bases not matched to a gene. CDR3 residues: CASSLAWGGDTQYF. CDR3 DNA: TGCGCCAGCAGCCTTGCTTGGGGAGGGGATACGCAGTATTTT.

This chain joins TRBV11-2 and TRBJ2-3; 13 bases fit TRBD2. This CDR3 comprises 18 residues. The V segment lost 5 bases and the J segment 7 bases; nucleotides outside the gene matches: 15. Germline assignment: CDR1 SGHAT and CDR2 FQNNGV. As DNA, the CDR3 is TGTGCCAGCAGCATCACTAGCGGGAGGGCCGCAAGCAGGAATACGCAGTATTTT. This sequence encodes CASSITSGRAASRNTQYF.

This chain joins TRBV5-1 and TRBJ2-2; the D gene is possibly TRBD1 (5 bases). The CDR3 extends over 17 amino acids. Trimming cost V 0 bases and J 2 bases, with 14 bases left between them. Germline assignment: CDR1 SGHRS and CDR2 YFSETQ. Here the CDR3 reads CASSLDLGRANTGELFF. The CDR3 coding sequence is TGCGCCAGCAGCTTGGATTTAGGCAGGGCTAACACCGGGGAGCTGTTTTTT.

The CDR3 is CASSLEPGTGRPEKLFF. The DNA for the CDR3 is TGTGCCAGCAGCTTAGAACCCGGGACGGGGAGGCCTGAAAAACTGTTTTTT. This chain links TRBV7-9 with TRBJ1-4; D possibly corresponds to TRBD1 (5 bases). V lost 1 base and J lost 7, with 19 bases in between. Per germline, CDR1 SEHNR and CDR2 FQNEAQ (reference sequence). This CDR3 is 17 amino acids long.

This rearrangement joins TRBV7-9 to TRBJ2-5, with 10 nucleotides matching TRBD1. This CDR3 contains 14 residues. Trimming cost V 6 bases and J 5 bases; bases outside gene matches: 6. CDR1 SEHNR and CDR2 FQNEAQ come from the germline V gene (reference sequence). DNA of the CDR3: TGTGCCAGCAGAGGGACAGGGGCGAGGGAGACCCAGTACTTC. This translates into CASRGTGARETQYF. Based on the CDR3 plus reference TRBV7-9 and TRBJ2-5, the full variable domain is DTGVSQNPRHKITKRGQNVTFRCDPISEHNRLYWYRQTLGQGPEFLTYFQNEAQLEKSRLLSDRFSAERPKGSFSTLEIQRTEQGDSAMYLCASRGTGARETQYFGPGTRLLVL.

The rearrangement joins TRBV5-1 to TRBJ1-5, with 7 bases matching TRBD1. The CDR3 has 15 amino acids. The junction had 9 bases not matched to a gene; V was cut back by 4 bases and J by 5 bases. CDR1 is SGHRS and CDR2 is YFSETQ in the germline V gene. This CDR3 reads CASSPTGPRDQPQHF. CDR3 nucleotide sequence: TGCGCCAGCAGCCCGACAGGGCCCCGAGATCAGCCCCAGCATTTT.

V is TRBV7-8 and J is TRBJ2-5, with a weak D call TRBD1 (5 bases). CDR3 length: 15 amino acids. Trimming cost V 5 bases and J 1 base, with 14 bases left between them. The germline gives CDR1 SGHVS, CDR2 FQNEAQ. This chain's CDR3 is CASSHRRDPQETQYF. For the CDR3, the DNA is TGTGCCAGCAGCCATCGCAGGGATCCCCAAGAGACCCAGTACTTC.

The chain is built from TRBV10-1 and TRBJ1-3; D unclear. Trimming removed 4 bases from V and 0 bases from J, with 7 bases in between. Per the germline V gene, CDR1 is WNHNN and CDR2 is SYGVQD (reference sequence). This CDR3 spans 14 amino acids. Here the CDR3 DNA reads TGCGCCAGCAGTGCCGACAACTCTGGAAACACCATATATTTT. It encodes CASSADNSGNTIYF.

The J gene is TRBJ2-2, the V gene TRBV7-9; D unresolved. CDR3 length: 14 residues. Trimming took 0 bases from V and 1 from J, leaving 3 bases between them. Germline-derived CDR1 and CDR2 are SEHNR and FQNEAQ (reference sequence). CDR3 in amino acids: CASSLAMNTGELFF. CDR3 nucleotide sequence: TGTGCCAGCAGCTTAGCCATGAACACCGGGGAGCTGTTTTTT. Full variable domain (remainder filled in from reference TRBV7-9 and TRBJ2-2): DTGVSQNPRHKITKRGQNVTFRCDPISEHNRLYWYRQTLGQGPEFLTYFQNEAQLEKSRLLSDRFSAERPKGSFSTLEIQRTEQGDSAMYLCASSLAMNTGELFFGEGSRLTVL.

The CDR3 sequence is CASSHPGGGTSSGNTIYF. CDR3 DNA sequence: TGCGCCAGCAGCCATCCCGGGGGGGGAACGAGCTCTGGAAACACCATATATTTT. V and J are TRBV4-1 and TRBJ1-3, with a possible D match to TRBD1 (5 bases). Germline-derived CDR1 and CDR2 are MGHRA and YSYEKL. There are 18 residues in the CDR3. V lost 3 bases and J lost 0, with 18 bases in between.

The V and J genes are TRBV5-1 and TRBJ2-3; D is possibly TRBD2 (6 bases). The CDR3 has 14 amino acids. V was cut by 10 bases and J by 0 bases, with 15 bases left in between. Germline lookup yields CDR1 SGHRS and CDR2 YFSETQ. CDR3: CASKTEGSTDTQYF. In DNA form, the CDR3 reads TGCGCCTCAAAGACGGAGGGGAGCACAGATACGCAGTATTTT.

This sequence joins TRBV7-6 and TRBJ2-7, with 11 bases that match TRBD2. Germline V gives CDR1 SGHVS, CDR2 FNYEAQ. The ends lost 3 bases at V and 0 bases at J; junction bases unmatched: 7. CDR3 size: 17 residues. Here the CDR3 reads CASSFLGGTSGSYEQYF. The DNA of the CDR3 is TGTGCCAGCAGCTTTCTAGGGGGGACTAGCGGCTCCTACGAGCAGTACTTC.

This chain uses TRBV19 with TRBJ1-1; D is unclear. The length of the CDR3 is 13 residues. Deletions cut 7 bases from V and 5 bases from J, with 14 bases between. In germline, CDR1 is LNHDA, CDR2 SQIVND (reference sequence). CDR3 nucleotide sequence: TGTGCCAGTACTCCTGCAGGAAGAACTGAAGCTTTCTTT. Amino acid sequence: CASTPAGRTEAFF.

The rearrangement uses TRBV21-1 and TRBJ1-3; TRBD1 reflects the table's D call only, with no check against the DNA. TRBV21-1 is listed as a pseudogene. This CDR3 comprises 16 residues. The CDR3 nucleotides are TGTGCCAGTCGTGGGACAGGGGCCTACTCTGGAAACACCATATATTTT. Amino acids: CASRGTGAYSGNTIYF.